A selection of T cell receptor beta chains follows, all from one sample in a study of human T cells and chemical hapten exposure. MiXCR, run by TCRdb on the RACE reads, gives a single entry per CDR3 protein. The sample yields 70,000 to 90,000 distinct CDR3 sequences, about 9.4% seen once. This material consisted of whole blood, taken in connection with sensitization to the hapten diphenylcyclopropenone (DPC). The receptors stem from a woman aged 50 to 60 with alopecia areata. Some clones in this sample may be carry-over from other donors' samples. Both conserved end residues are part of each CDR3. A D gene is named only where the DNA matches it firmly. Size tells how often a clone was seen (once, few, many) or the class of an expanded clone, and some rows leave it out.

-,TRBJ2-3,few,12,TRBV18,TGTGCCAGCTCACACCAGCCAGATACGCAGTATTTT,CASSHQPDTQYF
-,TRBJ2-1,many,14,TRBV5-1,TGCGCCAGCAGCCCCCAGGACCATTACAATGAGCAGTTCTTC,CASSPQDHYNEQFF
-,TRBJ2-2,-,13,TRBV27,TGTGCCAGCAGTTTATCATACACCGGGGAGCTGTTTTTT,CASSLSYTGELFF
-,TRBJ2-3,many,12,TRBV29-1,TGCAGCGTTCGCGTTCCTGCAGATACGCAGTATTTT,CSVRVPADTQYF
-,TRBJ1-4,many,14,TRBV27,TGTGCCAGCAGTTTTGCCGGGAGTGAGGAAAAACTGTTTTTT,CASSFAGSEEKLFF
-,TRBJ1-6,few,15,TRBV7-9,TGTGCCAGCAGCTCAGCCGAAGTTAAGAGTTCACCCCTCCACTTT,CASSSAEVKSSPLHF
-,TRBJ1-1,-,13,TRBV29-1,TGCAGCGTTGAGGGCAGACAGAACACTGAAGCTTTCTTT,CSVEGRQNTEAFF
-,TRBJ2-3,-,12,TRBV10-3,TGTGCCATCAGTGAGTCGTTAGATACGCAGTATTTT,CAISESLDTQYF
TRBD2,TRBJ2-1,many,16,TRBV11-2,TGTGCCAGCAGATTCCCTGGACTAGCGGGACCCAATGAGCAGTTCTTC,CASRFPGLAGPNEQFF
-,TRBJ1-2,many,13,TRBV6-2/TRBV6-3,TGTGCCAGCAGTTTCCCCCTAGGAGGAGGCTACACCTTC,CASSFPLGGGYTF
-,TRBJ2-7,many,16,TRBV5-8,TGTGCCAGCAGCTTGGCATGGGACTTCAGTCCCTACGAGCAGTACTTC,CASSLAWDFSPYEQYF
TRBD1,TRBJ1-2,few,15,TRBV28,TGTGCCAGCAGTTCTGTCAGGGGGATGAACTATGGCTACACCTTC,CASSSVRGMNYGYTF
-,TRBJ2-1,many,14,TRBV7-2,TGTGCCAGCAGCTTAGCGGTAAGGGTAAATGAGCAGTTCTTC,CASSLAVRVNEQFF
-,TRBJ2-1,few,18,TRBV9,TGTGCCAGCAGCGTAGGGACCGTGAGCGGAGGAGGGGTCAATGAGCAGTTCTTC,CASSVGTVSGGGVNEQFF
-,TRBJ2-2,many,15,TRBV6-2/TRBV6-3,TGTGCCAGCAGTTACTCGACGGCGAACACCGGGGAGCTGTTTTTT,CASSYSTANTGELFF
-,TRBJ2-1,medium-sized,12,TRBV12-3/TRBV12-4,TGTGCCAGCAGTTTAGTTCTAGCGAGGCAGTTCTTC,CASSLVLARQFF
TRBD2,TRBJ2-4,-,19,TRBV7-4,TGTGCCAGCAGCACCCGGTTAGCGGGATCGAGCTTGCCCAAAAACATTCAGTACTTC,CASSTRLAGSSLPKNIQYF
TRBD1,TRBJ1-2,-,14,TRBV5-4,TGTGCCAGCAACGGGGACAGTTTCATATCTGGCTACACCTTC,CASNGDSFISGYTF
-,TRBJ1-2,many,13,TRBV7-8,TGTGCCAGCAGCTTGTTGGACGACTATGGCTACACCTTC,CASSLLDDYGYTF
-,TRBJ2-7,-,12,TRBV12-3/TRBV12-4,TGTGCCAGCAGTAGACAGGACTACGAGCAGTACTTC,CASSRQDYEQYF
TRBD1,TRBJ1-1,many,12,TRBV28,TGTGCCAGCAGTTTAAGGCAGGGGGCGGATTTCTTT,CASSLRQGADFF
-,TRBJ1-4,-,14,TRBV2,TGTGCCAGCAGTGTGGGGGGGGCGAATGAAAAACTGTTTTTT,CASSVGGANEKLFF
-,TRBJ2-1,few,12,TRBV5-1,TGCGCCAGCAGCCCGCAGTGGGATGAGCAGTTCTTC,CASSPQWDEQFF
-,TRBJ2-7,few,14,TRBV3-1,TGTGCCAGCAGCCAGGCGGGACGCGACTACGAGCAGTACTTC,CASSQAGRDYEQYF
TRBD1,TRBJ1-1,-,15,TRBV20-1,TGCAGTGCTAGAGACCCCTACCGGGACAGGGATAGGGCTTTCTTT,CSARDPYRDRDRAFF
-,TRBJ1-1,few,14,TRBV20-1,TGCAGTGCTCGTGAGGGACGGTTGAACACTGAAGCTTTCTTT,CSAREGRLNTEAFF
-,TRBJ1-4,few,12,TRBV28,TGTGCCAGCAGTTTTCAAGGAGAAAAACTGTTTTTT,CASSFQGEKLFF
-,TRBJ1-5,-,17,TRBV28,TGTGCCAGCAGCTCCGCAGGACAGATGGGGGGCAATCAGCCCCAGCATTTT,CASSSAGQMGGNQPQHF
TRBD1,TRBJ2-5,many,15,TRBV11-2,TGTGCCAGCAGCTCGTGGACAGGGGTCCAAGAGACCCAGTACTTC,CASSSWTGVQETQYF
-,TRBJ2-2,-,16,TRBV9,TGTGCCAGCAGCGTAACCGACAGACCGAACACCGGGGAGCTGTTTTTT,CASSVTDRPNTGELFF
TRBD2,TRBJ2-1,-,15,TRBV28,TGTGCCAGCAGCCCTTGGAGGGAGGGGAGGAATGAGCAGTTCTTC,CASSPWREGRNEQFF
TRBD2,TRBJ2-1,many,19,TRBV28,TGTGCCAGCAGTGATAGACGAGGACTAGCCCGGTTTCCCTACAATGAGCAGTTCTTC,CASSDRRGLARFPYNEQFF
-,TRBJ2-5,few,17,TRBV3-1,TGTGCCAGCAGCCATTTGGAAACTACTAGGGTCCAAGAGACCCAGTACTTC,CASSHLETTRVQETQYF
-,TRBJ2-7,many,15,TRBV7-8,TGTGCCAGCAGCAGATTGATAGCGGAGGGCTACGAGCAGTACTTC,CASSRLIAEGYEQYF
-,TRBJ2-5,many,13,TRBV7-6,TGTGCCAGCAGCTTGTTCGAGGGGGAGACCCAGTACTTC,CASSLFEGETQYF
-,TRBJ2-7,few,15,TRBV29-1,TGCAGCGTTTTTACACAGGGTCGGGGGACCTACGAGCAGTACTTC,CSVFTQGRGTYEQYF
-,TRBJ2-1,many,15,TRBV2,TGTGCCAGCAGTGACTTTGGTAGGGGAGCCAATGAGCAGTTCTTC,CASSDFGRGANEQFF
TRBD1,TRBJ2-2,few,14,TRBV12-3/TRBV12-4,TGTGCCAGCACGGACAGGAGGAGAACCGGGGAGCTGTTTTTT,CASTDRRRTGELFF
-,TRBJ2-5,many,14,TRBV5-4,TGTGCCAGCAGCTCGCCCGGTCTCCCCGGGGCCCAGTACTTC,CASSSPGLPGAQYF
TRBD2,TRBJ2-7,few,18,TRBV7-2,TGTGCCAGCAGCTTATTGAGTAGCGGGAGTGCTGGAAGAGGCGAGCAGTACTTC,CASSLLSSGSAGRGEQYF
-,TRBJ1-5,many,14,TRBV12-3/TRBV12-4,TGTGCCAGCAGTTTAACAAGGGCCAATCAGCCCCAGCATTTT,CASSLTRANQPQHF
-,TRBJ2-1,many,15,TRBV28,TGTGCCAGCAGTTTTACCCGGACAGTAGATGATGAGCAGTTCTTC,CASSFTRTVDDEQFF
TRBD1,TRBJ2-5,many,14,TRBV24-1,TGTGCCACCAGTGATTGGGACAGGATAGAGACCCAGTACTTC,CATSDWDRIETQYF
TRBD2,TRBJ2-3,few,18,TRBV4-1,TGCGCCAGCAGCCAAGATCGAAGCGGGAGGGCCGGAGCAGATACGCAGTATTTT,CASSQDRSGRAGADTQYF
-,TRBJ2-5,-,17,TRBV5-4,TGTGCCAGCAGCTTGGCTCCAGGAGGGGCCAACCAAGAGACCCAGTACTTC,CASSLAPGGANQETQYF
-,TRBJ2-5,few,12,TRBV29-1,TGCAGCGTTCTCACGGGGGAAGAGACCCAGTACTTC,CSVLTGEETQYF
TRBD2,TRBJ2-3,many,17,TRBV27,TGTGCCAGCAGTCGCCCAACTGGGCTAGCGGGCACAGATACGCAGTATTTT,CASSRPTGLAGTDTQYF
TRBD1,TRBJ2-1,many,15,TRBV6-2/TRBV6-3,TGTGCCAGCAGTCCCGGGACAGACTCCTACAATGAGCAGTTCTTC,CASSPGTDSYNEQFF
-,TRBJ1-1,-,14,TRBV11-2,TGTGCCAGCAGCGGAGACAGGAGGGGAACTGAAGCTTTCTTT,CASSGDRRGTEAFF
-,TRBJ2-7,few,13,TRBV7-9,TGTGCCAGCAGCTTAGTAACCGCCAACGGGCAGTACTTC,CASSLVTANGQYF
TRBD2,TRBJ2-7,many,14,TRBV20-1,TGCAGTGCTAGGGGGACTAGCGGGAGCTACGAGCAGTACTTC,CSARGTSGSYEQYF
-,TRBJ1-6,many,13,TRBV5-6,TGTGCCAGCAGCTTGAGGAGGGGAGCACCCCTCCACTTT,CASSLRRGAPLHF
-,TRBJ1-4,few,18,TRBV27,TGTGCCAGCAGTTTTAGGTGGCGCAGTCAGCCAACTAATGAAAAACTGTTTTTT,CASSFRWRSQPTNEKLFF
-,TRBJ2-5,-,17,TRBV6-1,TGTGCCAGCAGTCCTACATCGGCAGCCCCGTTCGGAGAGACCCAGTACTTC,CASSPTSAAPFGETQYF
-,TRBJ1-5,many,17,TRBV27,TGTGCCAGCAGTTGGGGGCGGGATGGAAACAGCAATCAGCCCCAGCATTTT,CASSWGRDGNSNQPQHF
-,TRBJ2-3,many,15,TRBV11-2,TGTGCCAGCAGCTTGGTGGGGCGCCGCACAGATACGCAGTATTTT,CASSLVGRRTDTQYF
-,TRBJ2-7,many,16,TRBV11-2,TGTGCCAGCAGCTTATCTTCCGGGACGGGAACCTACGAGCAGTACTTC,CASSLSSGTGTYEQYF
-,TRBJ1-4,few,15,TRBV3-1,TGTGCCAGCAGCCAACAGGGGTCAACTAATGAAAAACTGTTTTTT,CASSQQGSTNEKLFF
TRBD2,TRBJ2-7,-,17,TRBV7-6,TGTGCCAGCAGCTTAGACCTTGGGACTAGCGGATCCTACGAGCAGTACTTC,CASSLDLGTSGSYEQYF